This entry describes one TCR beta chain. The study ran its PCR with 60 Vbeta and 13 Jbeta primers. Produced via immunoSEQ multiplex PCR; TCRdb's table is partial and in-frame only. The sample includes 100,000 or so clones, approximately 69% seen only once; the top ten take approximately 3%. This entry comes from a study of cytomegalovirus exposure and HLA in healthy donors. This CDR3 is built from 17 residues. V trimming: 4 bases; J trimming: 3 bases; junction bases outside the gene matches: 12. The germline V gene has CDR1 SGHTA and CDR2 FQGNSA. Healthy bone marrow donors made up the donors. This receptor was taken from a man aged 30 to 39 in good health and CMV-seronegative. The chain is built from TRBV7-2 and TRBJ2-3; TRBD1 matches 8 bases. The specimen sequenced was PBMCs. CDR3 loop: CASSWGRGQRWTDTQYF. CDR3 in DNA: TGTGCCAGCAGCTGGGGCAGGGGGCAGAGGTGGACAGATACGCAGTATTTT. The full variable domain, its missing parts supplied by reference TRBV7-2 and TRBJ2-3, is GAGVSQSPSNKVTEKGKDVELRCDPISGHTALYWYRQSLGQGLEFLIYFQGNSAPDKSGLPSDRFSAERTGGSVSTLTIQRTQQEDSAVYLCASSWGRGQRWTDTQYFGPGTRLTVL.